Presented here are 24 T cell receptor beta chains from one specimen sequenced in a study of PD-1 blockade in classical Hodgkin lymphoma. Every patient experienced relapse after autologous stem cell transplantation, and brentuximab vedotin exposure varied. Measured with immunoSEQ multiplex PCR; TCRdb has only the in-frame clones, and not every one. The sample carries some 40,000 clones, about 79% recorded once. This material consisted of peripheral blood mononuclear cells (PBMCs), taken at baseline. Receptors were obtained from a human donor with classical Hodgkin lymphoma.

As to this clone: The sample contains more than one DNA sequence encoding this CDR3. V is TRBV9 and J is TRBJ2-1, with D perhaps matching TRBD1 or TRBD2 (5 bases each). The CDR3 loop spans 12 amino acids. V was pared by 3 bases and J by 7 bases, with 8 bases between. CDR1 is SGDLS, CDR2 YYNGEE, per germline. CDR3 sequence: CASSGGYNEQFF. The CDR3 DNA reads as TGTGCCAGCAGCGGGGGGTATAATGAGCAGTTCTTC.

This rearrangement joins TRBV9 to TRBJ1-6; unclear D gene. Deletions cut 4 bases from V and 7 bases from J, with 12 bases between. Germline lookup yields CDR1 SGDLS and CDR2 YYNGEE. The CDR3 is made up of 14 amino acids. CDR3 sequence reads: CASSMSPQNSPLHF. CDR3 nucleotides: TGTGCCAGCAGCATGTCCCCGCAGAATTCACCCCTCCACTTT.

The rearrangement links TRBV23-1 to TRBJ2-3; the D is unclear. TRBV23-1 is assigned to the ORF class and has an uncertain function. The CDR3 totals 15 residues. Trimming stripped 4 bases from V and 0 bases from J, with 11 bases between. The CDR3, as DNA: TGCGCCAGCAGTCGCCAGATCGCTAGCACAGATACGCAGTATTTT. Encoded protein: CASSRQIASTDTQYF.

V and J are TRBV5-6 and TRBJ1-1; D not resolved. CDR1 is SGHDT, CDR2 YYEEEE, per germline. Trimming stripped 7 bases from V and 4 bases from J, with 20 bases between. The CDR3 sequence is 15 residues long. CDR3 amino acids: CASSIAGRGPTEAFF. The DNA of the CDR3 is TGTGCCAGCTCTATTGCTGGCCGAGGGCCCACTGAAGCTTTCTTT.

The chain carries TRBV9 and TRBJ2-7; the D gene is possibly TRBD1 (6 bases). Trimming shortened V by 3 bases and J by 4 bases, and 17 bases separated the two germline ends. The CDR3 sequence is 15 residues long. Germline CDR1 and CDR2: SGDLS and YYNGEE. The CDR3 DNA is TGTGCCAGCAGCGAAACAGGACAGCCAGTTTACGAGCAGTACTTC. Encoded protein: CASSETGQPVYEQYF.

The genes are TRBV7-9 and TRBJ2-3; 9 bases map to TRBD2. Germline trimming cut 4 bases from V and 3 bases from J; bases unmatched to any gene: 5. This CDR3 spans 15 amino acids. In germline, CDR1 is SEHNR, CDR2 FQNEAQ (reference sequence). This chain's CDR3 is CASSSGLAPTDTQYF. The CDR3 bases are TGTGCCAGCAGCTCGGGACTAGCCCCAACAGATACGCAGTATTTT. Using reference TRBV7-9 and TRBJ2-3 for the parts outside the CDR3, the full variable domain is DTGVSQNPRHKITKRGQNVTFRCDPISEHNRLYWYRQTLGQGPEFLTYFQNEAQLEKSRLLSDRFSAERPKGSFSTLEIQRTEQGDSAMYLCASSSGLAPTDTQYFGPGTRLTVL.

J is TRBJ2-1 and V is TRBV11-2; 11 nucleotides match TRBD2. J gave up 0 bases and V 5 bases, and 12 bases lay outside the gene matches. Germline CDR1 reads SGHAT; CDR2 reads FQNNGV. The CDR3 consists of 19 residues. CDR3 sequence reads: CASSPGTSGPLYSYNEQFF. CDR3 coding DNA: TGTGCCAGCAGCCCCGGGACTAGCGGACCCCTTTACTCCTACAATGAGCAGTTCTTC.

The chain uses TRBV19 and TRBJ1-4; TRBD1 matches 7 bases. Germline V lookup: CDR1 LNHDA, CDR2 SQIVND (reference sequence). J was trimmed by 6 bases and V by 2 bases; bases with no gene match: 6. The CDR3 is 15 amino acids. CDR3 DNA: TGTGCCAGTAGTATAAAGGGGGCTCCCGATGAAAAACTGTTTTTT. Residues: CASSIKGAPDEKLFF.

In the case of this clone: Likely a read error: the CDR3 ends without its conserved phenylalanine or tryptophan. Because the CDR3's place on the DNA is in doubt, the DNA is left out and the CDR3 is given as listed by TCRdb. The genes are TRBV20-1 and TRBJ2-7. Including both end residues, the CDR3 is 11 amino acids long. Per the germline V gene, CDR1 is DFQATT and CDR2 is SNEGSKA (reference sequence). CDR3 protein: CSAYSGTQSLL.

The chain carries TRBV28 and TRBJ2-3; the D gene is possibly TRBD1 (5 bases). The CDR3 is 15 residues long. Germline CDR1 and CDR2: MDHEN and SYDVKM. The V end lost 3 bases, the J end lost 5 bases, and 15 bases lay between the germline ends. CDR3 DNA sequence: TGTGCCAGCAGTTTCATAGGGGTTGGTAGAGATACGCAGTATTTT. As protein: CASSFIGVGRDTQYF.

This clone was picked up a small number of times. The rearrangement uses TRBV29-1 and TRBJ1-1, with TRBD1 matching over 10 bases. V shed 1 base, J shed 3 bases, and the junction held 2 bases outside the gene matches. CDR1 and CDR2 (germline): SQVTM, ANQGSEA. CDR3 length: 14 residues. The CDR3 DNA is TGCAGCGTTGAAGTTGGGACAGGGGACACTGAAGCTTTCTTT. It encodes CSVEVGTGDTEAFF.

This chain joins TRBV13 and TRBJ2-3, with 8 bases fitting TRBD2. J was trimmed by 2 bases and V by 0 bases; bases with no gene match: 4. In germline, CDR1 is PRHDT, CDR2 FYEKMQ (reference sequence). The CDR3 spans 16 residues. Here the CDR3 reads CASSLGSSGFTDTQYF. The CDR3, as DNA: TGTGCCAGCAGCTTAGGATCTAGCGGGTTCACAGATACGCAGTATTTT.

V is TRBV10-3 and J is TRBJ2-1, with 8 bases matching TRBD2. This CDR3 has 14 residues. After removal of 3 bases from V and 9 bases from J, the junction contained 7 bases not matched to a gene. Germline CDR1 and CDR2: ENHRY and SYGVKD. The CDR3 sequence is CAISEGSGRSEQFF. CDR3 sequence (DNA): TGTGCCATCAGTGAAGGGAGCGGGAGAAGTGAGCAGTTCTTC.

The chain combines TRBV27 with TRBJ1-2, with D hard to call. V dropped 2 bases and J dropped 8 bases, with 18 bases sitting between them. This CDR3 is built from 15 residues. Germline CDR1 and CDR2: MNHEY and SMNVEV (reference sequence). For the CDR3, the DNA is TGTGCCAGCAGTTTACGGGTAGGGCCAATGGGGGGCTACACCTTC. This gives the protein CASSLRVGPMGGYTF.

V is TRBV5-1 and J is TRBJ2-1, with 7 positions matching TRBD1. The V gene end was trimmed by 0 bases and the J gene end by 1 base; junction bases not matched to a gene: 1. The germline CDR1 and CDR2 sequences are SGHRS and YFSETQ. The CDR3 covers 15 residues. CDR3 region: CASSLGQGSYNEQFF. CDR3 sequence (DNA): TGCGCCAGCAGCTTGGGACAGGGTTCCTACAATGAGCAGTTCTTC.

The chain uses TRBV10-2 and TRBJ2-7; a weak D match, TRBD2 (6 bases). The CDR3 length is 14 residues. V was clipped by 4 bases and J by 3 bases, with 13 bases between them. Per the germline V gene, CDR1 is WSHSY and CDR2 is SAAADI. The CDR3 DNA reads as TGCGCCAGCAGTGGCGGGGACTTTAACTACGAGCAGTACTTC. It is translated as CASSGGDFNYEQYF.

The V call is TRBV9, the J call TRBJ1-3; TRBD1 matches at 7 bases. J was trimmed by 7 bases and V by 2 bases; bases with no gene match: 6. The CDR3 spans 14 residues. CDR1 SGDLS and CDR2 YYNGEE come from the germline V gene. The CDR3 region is CASSVPGQSNTIYF. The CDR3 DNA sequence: TGTGCCAGCAGCGTGCCGGGACAGTCCAACACCATATATTTT.

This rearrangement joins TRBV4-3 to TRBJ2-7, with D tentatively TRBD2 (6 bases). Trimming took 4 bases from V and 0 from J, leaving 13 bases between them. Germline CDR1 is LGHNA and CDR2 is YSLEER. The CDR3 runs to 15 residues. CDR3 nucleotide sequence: TGCGCCAGCAGCCTCCGGGACTCGCCCTCCTACGAGCAGTACTTC. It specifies CASSLRDSPSYEQYF.

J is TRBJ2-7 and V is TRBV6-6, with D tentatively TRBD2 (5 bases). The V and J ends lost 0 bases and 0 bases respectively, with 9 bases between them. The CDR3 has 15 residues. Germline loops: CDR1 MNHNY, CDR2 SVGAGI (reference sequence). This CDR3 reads CASSYSRGISYEQYF. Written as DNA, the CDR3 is TGTGCCAGCAGTTACTCGAGAGGGATCTCCTACGAGCAGTACTTC.

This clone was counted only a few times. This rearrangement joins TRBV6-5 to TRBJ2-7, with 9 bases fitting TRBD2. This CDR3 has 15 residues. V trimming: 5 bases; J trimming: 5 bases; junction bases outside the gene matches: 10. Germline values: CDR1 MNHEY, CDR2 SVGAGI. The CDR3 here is CASSPEGGRADEQYF. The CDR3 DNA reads TGTGCCAGCAGTCCAGAAGGCGGGAGGGCAGACGAGCAGTACTTC.

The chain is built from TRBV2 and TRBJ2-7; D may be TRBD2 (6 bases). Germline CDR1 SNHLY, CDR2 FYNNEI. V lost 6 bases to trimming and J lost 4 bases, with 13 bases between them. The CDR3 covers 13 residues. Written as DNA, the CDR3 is TGTGCCAGCAGGGGAGGAGAAATGTACGAGCAGTACTTC. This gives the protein CASRGGEMYEQYF. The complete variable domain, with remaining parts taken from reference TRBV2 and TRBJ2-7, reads EPEVTQTPSHQVTQMGQEVILRCVPISNHLYFYWYRQILGQKVEFLVSFYNNEISEKSEIFDDQFSVERPDGSNFTLKIRSTKLEDSAMYFCASRGGEMYEQYFGPGTRLTVT.

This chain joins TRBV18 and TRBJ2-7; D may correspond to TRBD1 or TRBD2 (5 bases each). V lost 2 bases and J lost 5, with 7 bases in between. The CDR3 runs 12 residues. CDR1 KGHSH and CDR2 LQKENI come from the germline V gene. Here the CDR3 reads CASSPGTDEQYF. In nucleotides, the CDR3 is TGTGCCAGCTCACCAGGGACCGACGAGCAGTACTTC. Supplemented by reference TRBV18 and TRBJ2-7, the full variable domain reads NAGVMQNPRHLVRRRGQEARLRCSPMKGHSHVYWYRQLPEEGLKFMVYLQKENIIDESGMPKERFSAEFPKEGPSILRIQQVVRGDSAAYFCASSPGTDEQYFGPGTRLTVT.

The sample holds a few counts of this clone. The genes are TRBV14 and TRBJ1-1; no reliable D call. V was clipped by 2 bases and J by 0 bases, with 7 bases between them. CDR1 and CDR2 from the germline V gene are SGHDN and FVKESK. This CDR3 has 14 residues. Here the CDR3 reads CASSQQTMNTEAFF. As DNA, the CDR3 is TGTGCCAGCAGCCAACAGACAATGAACACTGAAGCTTTCTTT.

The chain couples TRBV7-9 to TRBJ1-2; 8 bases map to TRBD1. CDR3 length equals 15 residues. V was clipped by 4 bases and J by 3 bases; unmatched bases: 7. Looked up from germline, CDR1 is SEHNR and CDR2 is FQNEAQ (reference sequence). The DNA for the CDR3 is TGTGCCAGCAGCTCCGGACAGGGAGGGTACTATGGCTACACCTTC. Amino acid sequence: CASSSGQGGYYGYTF.